The TCR beta chain under discussion was sequenced for a study of monozygotic twins with cystic fibrosis. Regarding the study as a whole: Median Simpson clonality of 0.0095 suggested naive T cells predominated. Shared CDR3 numbers were not associated with age, concordance or severity.

This clone was seen once. Its antigen is undetermined. This CDR3 contains 14 residues. Germline lookup yields CDR1 SGDLS and CDR2 YYNGEE. V lost 3 bases, J lost 2 bases, and 9 bases lay in between. Assay: immunoSEQ multiplex PCR; the TCRdb copy retains only in-frame clones and omits some. Of tens of thousands of clones detected, around 82% appear once; the ten largest clones hold 1.5% to 2%. This sequence was found in a girl aged 2 to 9 with cystic fibrosis. What was sequenced was blood. This chain joins TRBV9 and TRBJ1-5, with D possibly being TRBD1 (5 bases). In DNA form, the CDR3 reads TGTGCCAGCAGCGCGACAGCGGGCAATCAGCCCCAGCATTTT. This encodes CASSATAGNQPQHF.